This TCR beta chain was retrieved from a study of technical replicates of blood from a few donors. Profiling relied on immunoSEQ multiplex PCR, and the TCRdb table lists in-frame clones only, not all of them. The sample shows around 13,000 clones, around 81% of them seen only once. This clone was counted between two and nine times. The CDR3 has 15 residues. Germline V CDR1 and CDR2: SEHNR, FQNEAQ (reference sequence). Trimming took off 5 bases at V and 3 bases at J, with 11 bases between the two ends. The rearrangement joins TRBV7-9 to TRBJ2-6; D gene unclear. This clonotype was obtained from a human donor in good health. Sequencing was performed on PBMCs. This CDR3 reads CASSPPGFGANVLTF. The CDR3 DNA sequence: TGTGCCAGCAGCCCCCCCGGGTTTGGGGCCAACGTCCTGACTTTC.